This is a list of T cell receptor delta chains from one sample in a study of Vδ1+ human thymocytes. TCRdb re-called clones from the multiplex PCR reads using CATT. The sample records around 19,000 delta-chain clones, over 7% being singletons. The sequenced material came from Vdelta1+ gamma-delta thymocytes from the thymus. Source of these receptors: a child younger than two who had congenital heart surgery. CDR3s include the opening cysteine and the closing phenylalanine or tryptophan. The order of the fields is J gene, clone size, D gene, V gene, CDR3 protein, CDR3 DNA. The D gene is left open where the match is weak. Rows may omit the clone size; those that give it use once, few, many or a size class.

TRDJ1 - - TRDV1 CALGDLYTDKLIF TGTGCTCTTGGGGACCTGTACACCGATAAACTCATCTTT
TRDJ1 few TRDD3 TRDV1 CALGELSYWGYRDKLIF TGTGCTCTTGGGGAACTGTCGTACTGGGGATACAGGGATAAACTCATCTTT
TRDJ1 - - TRDV1 CALGVEIGTDKLIF TGTGCTCTTGGGGTGGAGATTGGCACCGATAAACTCATCTTT
TRDJ1 few - TRDV1 CALGEETWPTGIRNMYTDKPIF TGTGCTCTTGGGGAGGAGACCTGGCCTACTGGGATCCGAAATATGTACACCGATAAACCCATCTTT
TRDJ1 - - TRDV1 CALGELGEYWADKLIF TGTGCTCTTGGGGAACTTGGTGAGTACTGGGCCGATAAACTCATCTTT
TRDJ1 - - TRDV1 CALGELPLSTDKLIF TGTGCTCTTGGGGAACTTCCCCTCTCTACCGATAAACTCATCTTT
TRDJ1 - TRDD3 TRDV1 CALGSTPPPSLGDWGKLIF TGTGCTCTTGGGTCGACGCCTCCCCCTTCTCTGGGGGACTGGGGTAAACTCATCTTT
TRDJ1 few TRDD3 TRDV1 CALGPLLGDTDKLIF TGTGCTCTTGGGCCCCTACTGGGGGACACCGATAAACTCATCTTT
TRDJ1 - TRDD3 TRDV1 CALGEGGSSFSTGDFTDKLIF TGTGCTCTTGGGGAAGGAGGCTCCTCCTTTAGTACTGGGGATTTCACCGATAAACTCATCTTT
TRDJ1 - TRDD3 TRDV1 CALGDYWAGGFDKLIF TGTGCTCTTGGGGATTATTGGGCTGGGGGATTCGATAAACTCATCTTT
TRDJ1 few TRDD3 TRDV1 CALGEGPLGTVYTDKLIF TGTGCTCTTGGGGAAGGCCCACTGGGGACCGTGTACACCGATAAACTCATCTTT
TRDJ1 - TRDD3 TRDV1 CALGELRGYLILGDSPYTDKLIF TGTGCTCTTGGGGAACTGCGCGGCTACCTGATACTGGGGGATTCTCCGTACACCGATAAACTCATCTTT
TRDJ1 - TRDD2 TRDV1 CALGESPTSYGLEYTDKLIF TGTGCTCTTGGGGAATCCCCCACTTCCTACGGACTGGAGTACACCGATAAACTCATCTTT
TRDJ1 few TRDD3 TRDV1 CALGERGPHWGIRVPHWLYTDKLIF TGTGCTCTTGGGGAAAGGGGCCCCCACTGGGGGATACGCGTACCCCACTGGCTCTACACCGATAAACTCATCTTT
TRDJ1 - - TRDV1 CALGEYSYGGDRGPKLIF TGTGCTCTTGGGGAATATTCCTACGGGGGGGATAGAGGGCCTAAACTCATCTTT
TRDJ1 few - TRDV1 CALGDPMKGDTDKLIF TGTGCTCTTGGGGACCCCATGAAGGGGGACACCGATAAACTCATCTTT
TRDJ1 few TRDD2 TRDV1 CALGEQWPIPTRARKGKLIF TGTGCTCTTGGGGAACAGTGGCCCATTCCTACCAGAGCCCGTAAGGGTAAACTCATCTTT
TRDJ1 - - TRDV1 CALGEPRPSPYTDKLIF TGTGCTCTTGGGGAACCCCGGCCTTCCCCGTACACCGATAAACTCATCTTT
TRDJ1 few TRDD3 TRDV1 CALGEDWLGDTDKLIF TGTGCTCTTGGGGAAGACTGGTTGGGGGATACCGATAAACTCATCTTT
TRDJ1 few TRDD3 TRDV1 CALGERDLRLGIRTDKLIF TGTGCTCTTGGGGAACGAGATCTACGTCTGGGGATAAGGACCGATAAACTCATCTTT
TRDJ1 - TRDD3 TRDV1 CALGETLFPYRYWGLQASGTDKLIF TGTGCTCTTGGGGAAACCTTATTCCCGTATCGCTACTGGGGGCTCCAAGCAAGTGGGACCGATAAACTCATCTTT
TRDJ1 few - TRDV1 CALGELAGAPYTDKLIF TGTGCTCTTGGGGAACTAGCTGGGGCCCCGTACACCGATAAACTCATCTTT
TRDJ1 - TRDD3 TRDV1 CALGESLSYRTGGLAYTDKLIF TGTGCTCTTGGGGAAAGCCTCTCCTACCGTACTGGGGGATTAGCTTACACCGATAAACTCATCTTT
TRDJ1 - - TRDV1 CALGEKNCTDKLIF TGTGCTCTTGGGGAAAAGAATTGCACCGATAAACTCATCTTT
TRDJ1 - - TRDV1 CALGDKYDKLIF TGTGCTCTTGGGGACAAATACGATAAACTCATCTTT
TRDJ1 few TRDD3 TRDV1 CALGEELGAWYTDKLIF TGTGCTCTTGGGGAAGAACTGGGGGCTTGGTACACCGATAAACTCATCTTT
TRDJ1 few TRDD3 TRDV1 CALGDPPGVFHYWGIEYTDKLIF TGTGCTCTTGGGGATCCACCCGGGGTCTTCCATTACTGGGGGATAGAGTACACCGATAAACTCATCTTT
TRDJ1 few - TRDV1 CALGGASSYWGPPPHTDKLIF TGTGCTCTTGGGGGGGCCAGTTCCTACTGGGGGCCCCCGCCCCACACCGATAAACTCATCTTT
TRDJ2 - TRDD3 TRDV1 CALGVNRTGGYPNTLTAQLFF TGTGCTCTTGGGGTCAATCGTACTGGGGGATACCCTAACACTTTGACAGCACAACTCTTCTTT